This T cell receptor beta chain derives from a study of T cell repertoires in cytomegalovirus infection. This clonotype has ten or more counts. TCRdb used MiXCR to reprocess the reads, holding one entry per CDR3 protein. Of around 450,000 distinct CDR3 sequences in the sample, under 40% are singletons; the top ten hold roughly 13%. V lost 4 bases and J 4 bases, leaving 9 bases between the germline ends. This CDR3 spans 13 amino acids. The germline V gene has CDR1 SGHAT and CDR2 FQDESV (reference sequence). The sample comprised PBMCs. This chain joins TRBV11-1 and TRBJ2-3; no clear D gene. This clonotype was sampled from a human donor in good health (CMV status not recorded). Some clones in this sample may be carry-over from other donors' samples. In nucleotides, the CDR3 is TGTGCCAGCAGCTCGAGAGCCGCAGATACGCAGTATTTT. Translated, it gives CASSSRAADTQYF.